This TCR beta chain was sequenced during a study of T cell responses to AZD1222 COVID-19 vaccine. Study findings and constraints: Repertoires in all cases were sampled only once the peak T cell response had passed.

Using immunoSEQ multiplex PCR, the repertoire was profiled, and TCRdb retains in-frame clones only, with some absent. The table has some 120,000 clones, 88% seen once. In the case of this clone: Its matching antigen is unknown.

The sample in question was peripheral blood, obtained on day 0 of MenACWY control vaccination. The clonotype originates from an adult in good health.

This CDR3 reads CASRADRAGNQPQHF. CDR3 nucleotides: TGTGCCAGCAGAGCGGACAGGGCGGGCAATCAGCCCCAGCATTTT. The V and J genes are TRBV27 and TRBJ1-5; 8 bases match TRBD1. In germline, CDR1 is MNHEY, CDR2 SMNVEV (reference sequence). With 6 bases clipped from V and 2 bases from J, the junction kept 6 bases outside the gene matches. CDR3 length: 15 amino acids.